This passage covers 22 T cell receptor beta chains from one sample sequenced in a study of glioma-infiltrating T cells. Amplification of TCR alpha and beta CDR3 regions from RNA used iRepertoire nested multiplex PCR. TCRdb independently ran MiXCR on the multiplex PCR reads; one entry per CDR3 protein. The sample records 100,000 to 150,000 distinct CDR3 sequences, 24% being singletons. Sequenced material: glioma tissue, nonneoplastic brain tissue, or PBMCs (not recorded which). These receptor sequences come from a human donor with low-grade glioma or glioblastoma, undergoing nonglioma brain surgery, or in good health (not recorded which).

This clonotype was found many times. The J gene is TRBJ1-1, the V gene TRBV6-1; 7 nucleotides line up with TRBD1. V shed 8 bases and J 3 bases; nucleotides not matched to a gene: 6. The CDR3 extends over 13 amino acids. CDR1 and CDR2 from the germline V gene are MNHNS and SASEGT. DNA of the CDR3: TGTGCCAGCCACAGGGGACCTGACACTGAAGCTTTCTTT. Its translation: CASHRGPDTEAFF.

V and J are TRBV4-1 and TRBJ1-1; 7 bases agree with TRBD1. With 3 bases clipped from V and 0 bases from J, the junction kept 10 bases outside the gene matches. Germline CDR1 reads MGHRA; CDR2 reads YSYEKL. The CDR3 is made up of 17 amino acids. This chain's CDR3 is CASSHGLLGQLNTEAFF. The CDR3, as DNA: TGCGCCAGCAGCCACGGACTACTGGGACAGTTGAACACTGAAGCTTTCTTT.

With regard to this clonotype: One end of the junction fails to match germline, which may point to a read error. CDR3 in DNA: TGTGCCACCAGTGACTACCCGGGACTAGCGGGGAGCACATATACGCAGTATTTT. Protein sequence: CATSDYPGLAGSTYTQYF. The V call is TRBV24-1, the J call TRBJ2-3; 13 positions match TRBD2. This CDR3 region has 18 residues. Germline values: CDR1 KGHDR, CDR2 SFDVKD.

This clonotype came up many times. The chain employs TRBV20-1 and TRBJ1-1; D is unresolved. Looked up from germline, CDR1 is DFQATT and CDR2 is SNEGSKA (reference sequence). CDR3 length equals 13 residues. V lost 6 bases, J lost 5 bases, and 16 bases lay in between. CDR3 bases: TGCAGTGCCCGCTCGACCCTTGGGACTGAAGCTTTCTTT. Residues: CSARSTLGTEAFF.

Sample share makes this clonotype medium-sized. V is TRBV27 and J is TRBJ2-3; D uncertain. Trimming pared 7 bases from V and 2 bases from J, leaving 16 bases between. The CDR3 has 15 residues. CDR1 MNHEY and CDR2 SMNVEV come from the germline V gene (reference sequence). CDR3 in DNA: TGTGCCAGCACCCGGTCGGCAGCTACCACAGATACGCAGTATTTT. Translating gives CASTRSAATTDTQYF.

The sample holds many counts of this clonotype. The chain is built from TRBV6-6 and TRBJ1-1, with TRBD1 as a possible D gene (6 bases). This CDR3 has 15 amino acids. CDR1 is MNHNY, CDR2 SVGAGI, per germline (reference sequence). V lost 0 bases and J 9 bases, leaving 17 bases between the germline ends. The CDR3 spells CASSYSRGPAYQAFF. The CDR3 bases are TGTGCCAGCAGTTACTCTCGGGGGCCTGCCTACCAAGCTTTCTTT.

V is TRBV7-2 and J is TRBJ2-7; unclear D gene. The CDR3 sequence is 13 residues long. Trimming pared 3 bases from V and 2 bases from J, leaving 8 bases between. Looked up from germline, CDR1 is SGHTA and CDR2 is FQGNSA. The CDR3 DNA reads TGTGCCAGCAGCTTTGGGAACACCTACGAGCAGTACGTC. This translates into CASSFGNTYEQYV.

Turning to this clonotype: At one of its ends the junction is not consistent with the germline gene, which may arise from a read error. CDR3 nucleotides: TGTGCCAGCAGTTCAAGCCTAGCGGGGGTTACTAACAATGAGCGGTTCTTC. Residues: CASSSSLAGVTNNERFF. The chain couples TRBV27 to TRBJ2-1, with TRBD2 matching 10 bases. This CDR3 comprises 17 residues. Per the germline V gene, CDR1 is MNHEY and CDR2 is SMNVEV (reference sequence).

This clonotype came up a few times. The chain combines TRBV6-1 with TRBJ2-3, with TRBD2 matching 8 bases. J gave up 2 bases and V 7 bases, and 8 bases lay outside the gene matches. The CDR3 is 15 residues long. Germline CDR1 is MNHNS and CDR2 is SASEGT. CDR3 DNA: TGTGCCAGCACCTTGGCGGGGGGAATCACAGATACGCAGTATTTT. This codes for CASTLAGGITDTQYF.

The chain carries TRBV3-1 and TRBJ1-1; a possible D gene is TRBD1 (5 bases). The germline V and J ends were trimmed by 5 bases and 2 bases, with 18 bases remaining between them. This CDR3 has 16 amino acids. Germline V gene sequence: CDR1 LGHDT, CDR2 YNNKEL (reference sequence). The CDR3 reads CASSNHRQSRNTEAFF. As DNA, the CDR3 is TGTGCCAGCAGCAACCACCGACAGTCAAGAAACACTGAAGCTTTCTTT.

This clonotype was seen a handful of times. This chain uses TRBV7-2 with TRBJ1-2; D gene ambiguous. The CDR3 is made up of 13 amino acids. The V end was cut by 7 bases, the J end by 8 bases, with 17 bases between. Germline loops: CDR1 SGHTA, CDR2 FQGNSA. CDR3 DNA: TGTGCCAGCACCGTTTTCGGCGGAGTGGGCTACACCTTC. Residues: CASTVFGGVGYTF.

This chain links TRBV27 with TRBJ2-5; D possibly corresponds to TRBD2 (5 bases). Germline V gives CDR1 MNHEY, CDR2 SMNVEV (reference sequence). Trimming took 2 bases from V and 5 from J, leaving 12 bases between them. This CDR3 has 14 amino acids. CDR3 sequence: CASSLTGKRETQYF. CDR3 bases: TGTGCCAGCAGTTTAACGGGGAAAAGGGAGACCCAGTACTTC.

In this sample, this clonotype turned up many times. This chain links TRBV7-9 with TRBJ2-4; 8 bases are a match to TRBD1. CDR1 SEHNR and CDR2 FQNEAQ come from the germline V gene (reference sequence). The ends lost 6 bases at V and 7 bases at J; junction bases unmatched: 5. The CDR3 length is 13 residues. The DNA for the CDR3 is TGTGCCAGCAGACAGGGGGTGACGAACATTCAGTACTTC. It is translated as CASRQGVTNIQYF.

In this sample, this clonotype turned up many times. This chain joins TRBV28 and TRBJ2-5; D possibly corresponds to TRBD2 (7 bases). Deletions cut 2 bases from V and 5 bases from J, with 9 bases between. The germline V gene has CDR1 MDHEN and CDR2 SYDVKM. The CDR3 has 13 residues. The chain's CDR3 is CASSLGGAETQYF. CDR3 DNA sequence: TGTGCCAGCAGTTTAGGGGGGGCCGAGACCCAGTACTTC.

In its sample, this clonotype was seen many times. The V call is TRBV6-1, the J call TRBJ1-4; D unclear. This CDR3 is 13 amino acids long. In germline, CDR1 is MNHNS, CDR2 SASEGT. V lost 3 bases and J 8 bases, leaving 10 bases between the germline ends. This chain's CDR3 is CASSDGVAEKLFF. The CDR3 coding sequence is TGTGCCAGCAGTGATGGAGTAGCCGAAAAACTGTTTTTT.

This clonotype occurred a few times. V is TRBV20-1 and J is TRBJ2-5; D gene uncertain. Trimming cost V 1 base and J 7 bases, with 13 bases left between them. This CDR3 comprises 13 residues. The germline V gene encodes CDR1 DFQATT and CDR2 SNEGSKA (reference sequence). CDR3 in amino acids: CSARATRDGTQYF. The CDR3 nucleotides are TGCAGTGCTAGAGCAACCCGCGACGGGACCCAGTACTTC.

Note on this clonotype: The final CDR3 position lacks the conserved phenylalanine or tryptophan, pointing to a likely read error. V gene TRBV28 combines with J gene TRBJ1-1; D possibly corresponds to TRBD1 (6 bases). The CDR3 consists of 15 residues. Germline CDR1 MDHEN, CDR2 SYDVKM. Deletions cut 6 bases from V and 0 bases from J, with 14 bases between. The CDR3 protein is CASRTLSGVNTEAFL. As DNA, the CDR3 is TGTGCCAGCAGGACTCTGTCAGGGGTGAACACTGAAGCTTTCTTG.

This clonotype occurred many times. J is TRBJ2-3 and V is TRBV6-1; weak D call: TRBD2 (7 bases). Germline V CDR1 and CDR2: MNHNS, SASEGT. CDR3 length: 15 amino acids. Between the trimmed V and J ends, which lost 5 bases and 2 bases, there was a span of 14 bases. As DNA, the CDR3 is TGTGCCAGCAGTTTGGGGGGGGGCCCCACAGATACGCAGTATTTT. Its translation: CASSLGGGPTDTQYF.

This clonotype was seen a few times. V gene TRBV4-1 combines with J gene TRBJ1-2; 9 nucleotides line up with TRBD1. Germline CDR1 is MGHRA and CDR2 is YSYEKL. The CDR3 runs 16 residues. J was trimmed by 2 bases and V by 1 base; bases with no gene match: 5. The CDR3 DNA follows: TGCGCCAGCAGCCAAGGGGGACAGGGTTCAAACTATGGCTACACCTTC. Translated: CASSQGGQGSNYGYTF.

This chain joins TRBV29-1 and TRBJ2-1; 10 positions match TRBD2. V lost 6 bases and J lost 0; bases outside the gene matches: 5. The germline CDR1 and CDR2 sequences are SQVTM and ANQGSEA. The CDR3 contains 15 residues. CDR3 amino acids: CSVPSGGSSYNEQFF. CDR3 nucleotides: TGCAGCGTGCCTAGCGGGGGAAGCTCCTACAATGAGCAGTTCTTC.

The chain carries TRBV12-3 or TRBV12-4 and TRBJ2-3; D uncertain. V was shortened by 5 bases and J by 3 bases, with 12 bases between the two germline ends. This CDR3 region has 14 residues. The CDR3 here is CASSPLVTTDTQYF. CDR3 nucleotides: TGTGCCAGCAGTCCCCTGGTTACAACAGATACGCAGTATTTT.

This clonotype was counted many times. This chain uses TRBV28 with TRBJ2-7, with 8 bases fitting TRBD2. CDR1 MDHEN and CDR2 SYDVKM come from the germline V gene. Losses at the gene ends were 4 bases for V and 5 bases for J; bases not matched to a gene: 10. This CDR3 has 15 residues. CDR3 nucleotide sequence: TGTGCCAGCAGTTCACCCAGCGGGGGAATCAACGAGCAGTACGTC. Protein product: CASSSPSGGINEQYV.